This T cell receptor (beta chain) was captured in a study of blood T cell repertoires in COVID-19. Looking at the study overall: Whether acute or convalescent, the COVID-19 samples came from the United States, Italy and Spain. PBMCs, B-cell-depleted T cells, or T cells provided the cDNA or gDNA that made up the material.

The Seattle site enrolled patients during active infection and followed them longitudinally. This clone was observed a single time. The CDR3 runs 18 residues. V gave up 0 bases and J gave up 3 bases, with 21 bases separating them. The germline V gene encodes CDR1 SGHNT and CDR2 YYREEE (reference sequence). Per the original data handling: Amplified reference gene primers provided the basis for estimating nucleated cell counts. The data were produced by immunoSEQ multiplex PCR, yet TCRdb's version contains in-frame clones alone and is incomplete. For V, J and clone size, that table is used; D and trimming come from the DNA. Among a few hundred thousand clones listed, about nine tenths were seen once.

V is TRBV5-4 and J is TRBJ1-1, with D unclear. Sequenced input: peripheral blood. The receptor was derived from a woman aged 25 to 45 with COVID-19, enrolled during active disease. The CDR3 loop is CASSLVAPFGIRDTEAFF. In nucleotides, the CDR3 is TGTGCCAGCAGCTTGGTCGCCCCCTTCGGGATTCGGGACACTGAAGCTTTCTTT.